This T cell receptor beta chain was captured in a study of CD8 T cell repertoires and HIV-1 epitope variants. Background on the study: Controls included no peptide, Ebola AY9 epitope, and a CMV, EBV, flu pool.

A word on this clone: Its antigen is unknown.

Generated by immunoSEQ multiplex PCR, the TCRdb table keeps only in-frame clones and is missing some. Among about 6,200 clones listed, 68% were seen once. CDR1 and CDR2 (germline): SGDLS, YYNGEE. With 4 bases clipped from V and 2 bases from J, the junction kept 4 bases outside the gene matches. CDR3 length: 15 amino acids. Study conclusions and caveats: This assay reports beta chains of antigen-expanded cells, not T cell function.

The chain joins TRBV9 to TRBJ2-3; 10 nucleotides line up with TRBD2. The sequenced sample was cultured CD8+ T cells derived from PBMCs. The TCR sequence derives from a male donor with HIV. In nucleotides, the CDR3 is TGTGCCAGCAGCCTTCTAGCGGGGGCCACAGATACGCAGTATTTT. Its protein product is CASSLLAGATDTQYF.